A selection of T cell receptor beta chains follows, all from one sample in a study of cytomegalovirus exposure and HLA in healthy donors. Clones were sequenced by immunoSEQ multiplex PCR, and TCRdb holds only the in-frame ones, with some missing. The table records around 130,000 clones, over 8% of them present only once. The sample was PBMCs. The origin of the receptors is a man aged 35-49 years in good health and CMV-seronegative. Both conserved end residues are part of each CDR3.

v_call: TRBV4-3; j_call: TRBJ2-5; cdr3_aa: CASSPGLAGGPGTQYF
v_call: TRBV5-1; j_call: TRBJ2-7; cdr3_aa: CASSLQGASYEQYF
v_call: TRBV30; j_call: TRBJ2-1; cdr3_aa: CAWSPGDGTYNEQFF
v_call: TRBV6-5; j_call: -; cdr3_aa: CASSPGVQGYEQYF
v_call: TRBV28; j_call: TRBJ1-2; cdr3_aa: CASSSGPPQGGYTF
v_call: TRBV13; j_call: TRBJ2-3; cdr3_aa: CASNTGRYADTQYF
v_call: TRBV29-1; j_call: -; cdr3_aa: CSGSTGDHEQYF
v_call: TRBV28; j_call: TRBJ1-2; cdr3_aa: CASSPPSGGEGYTF
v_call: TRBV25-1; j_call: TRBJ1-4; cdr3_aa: CASRGTENNEKLFF
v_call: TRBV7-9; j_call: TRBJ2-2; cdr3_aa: CASSTPRLNTGELFF
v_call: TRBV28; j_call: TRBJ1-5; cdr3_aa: CASSLAGEGNQPQHF
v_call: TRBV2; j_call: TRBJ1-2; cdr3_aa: CASSKGVAGGYTF
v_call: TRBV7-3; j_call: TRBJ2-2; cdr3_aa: CASSLTVGSTGELFF
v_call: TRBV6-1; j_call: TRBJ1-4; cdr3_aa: CASSGKGRTGFLEKLFF
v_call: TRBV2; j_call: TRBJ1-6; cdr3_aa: CASTRRGGASINSPLHF
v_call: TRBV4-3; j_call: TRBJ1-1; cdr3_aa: CASSQVGGEAEAFF
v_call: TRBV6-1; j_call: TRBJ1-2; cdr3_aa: CASSLFDRDVEGYTF
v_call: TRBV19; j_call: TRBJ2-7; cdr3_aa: CASSERSRGTYEQYF
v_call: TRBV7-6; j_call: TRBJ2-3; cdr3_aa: CASSTGTTTDTQYF
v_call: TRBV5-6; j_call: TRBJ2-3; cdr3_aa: CASSAGLAGFDTQYF
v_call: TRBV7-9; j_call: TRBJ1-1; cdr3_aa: CASSQPPGREAFF
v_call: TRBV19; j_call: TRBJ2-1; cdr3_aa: CASGLASYNEQFF
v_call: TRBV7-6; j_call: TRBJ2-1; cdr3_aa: CASSLVTGGNEQFF
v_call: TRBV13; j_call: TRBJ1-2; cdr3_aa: CASSLGSQGYGYTF
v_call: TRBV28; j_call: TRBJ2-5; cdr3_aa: CASSLPGEGTQYF
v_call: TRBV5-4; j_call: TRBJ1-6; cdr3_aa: CASSSTGLRNSPLHF
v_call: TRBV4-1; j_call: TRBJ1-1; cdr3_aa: CASSLNGQGGTEAFF
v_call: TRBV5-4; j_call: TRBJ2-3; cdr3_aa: CASSSGGRLGSRSTDTQYF